The entry below gives a single TCR beta chain sequence along with its context. Its antigen is as yet unknown. The same CDR3 arises from other DNA sequences in this sample as well. This sample is drawn from a study of brain T cells in children with intractable seizures. Profiling relied on immunoSEQ multiplex PCR, and the TCRdb table lists in-frame clones only, not all of them. The table has about 110,000 clones, approximately 94% seen once. Per germline, CDR1 SGDLS and CDR2 YYNGEE. This CDR3 comprises 18 residues. V was trimmed by 0 bases and J by 4 bases, leaving 19 bases between them. Study observations and caveats: Pre- and post-surgery blood differed in depth, so pre-surgery absences may be undersampling. Only CDR3 sequence similarity suggested viral specificity, without known HCMV serostatus.

Sequencing was limited to surgery cases with top T cell transcript signatures in brain tissue. Pre-surgery treatment included at least one anti-epileptic drug. V and J are TRBV9 and TRBJ2-2, with D hard to call. This specimen consisted of peripheral blood, obtained at surgery. The source of this sequence is a boy in the first two years of life with hemimegalencephaly and intractable seizures. Here the CDR3 reads CASSVGLSPGGPTGELFF. Here the CDR3 DNA reads TGTGCCAGCAGCGTAGGCCTCAGTCCAGGTGGGCCCACCGGGGAGCTGTTTTTT.